Listed below are T cell receptor beta chains from one sample, sequenced in a study of blood T cell repertoires in COVID-19. The table came from immunoSEQ multiplex PCR; TCRdb's copy has only in-frame clones and leaves some out. The data hold approximately 260,000 clones, with roughly 90% observed a single time. Sample: peripheral blood. The receptors derive from a woman in her sixties with COVID-19, enrolled during active disease. Each CDR3 is given with its conserved first and last residue. The order of the fields is V gene, clone size, D gene, J gene, CDR3 protein, CDR3 DNA. The D gene is left open where the match is weak. Clone size is stated in some rows and not others, as once, few, many or a class when expanded.

V gene: TRBV6-2/TRBV6-3
clone size: .
D gene: .
J gene: TRBJ1-1
CDR3 protein: CASSQLQGGTEAFF
CDR3 DNA: TGTGCCAGCAGCCAACTACAGGGTGGGACTGAAGCTTTCTTT

V gene: TRBV9
clone size: .
D gene: TRBD2
J gene: TRBJ2-5
CDR3 protein: CASSVGVAGTQETQYF
CDR3 DNA: TGTGCCAGCAGCGTAGGAGTAGCGGGAACGCAAGAGACCCAGTACTTC

V gene: TRBV5-1
clone size: .
D gene: .
J gene: TRBJ1-2
CDR3 protein: CASSPPQGYGYTF
CDR3 DNA: TGCGCCAGCAGCCCGCCCCAGGGGTATGGCTACACCTTC

V gene: TRBV3-1/TRBV3-2
clone size: .
D gene: .
J gene: TRBJ1-1
CDR3 protein: CASSQVFVRGGLNTEAFF
CDR3 DNA: TGTGCCAGCAGCCAAGTATTCGTCAGGGGAGGGCTGAACACTGAAGCTTTCTTT

V gene: TRBV27
clone size: .
D gene: TRBD1
J gene: TRBJ2-2
CDR3 protein: CASRVGQLTGELFF
CDR3 DNA: TGTGCCAGCAGGGTGGGACAGCTCACCGGGGAGCTGTTTTTT

V gene: TRBV3-1/TRBV3-2
clone size: .
D gene: .
J gene: TRBJ1-5
CDR3 protein: CASSQAFGGNQPQHF
CDR3 DNA: TGTGCCAGCAGCCAAGCGTTTGGGGGGAATCAGCCCCAGCATTTT

V gene: TRBV19
clone size: .
D gene: .
J gene: TRBJ1-6
CDR3 protein: CASSGQTSSPLHF
CDR3 DNA: TGTGCCAGTAGTGGACAAACGTCTTCACCCCTCCACTTT

V gene: TRBV29-1
clone size: .
D gene: .
J gene: TRBJ1-4
CDR3 protein: CSVEGGPFGGSWANEKLFF
CDR3 DNA: TGCAGCGTTGAAGGCGGCCCCTTTGGTGGTAGCTGGGCTAATGAAAAACTGTTTTTT

V gene: TRBV6-5
clone size: few
D gene: TRBD1
J gene: TRBJ1-4
CDR3 protein: CASRPTQGAGEKLFF
CDR3 DNA: TGTGCCAGCAGACCCACCCAGGGGGCTGGGGAAAAACTGTTTTTT

V gene: TRBV7-9
clone size: .
D gene: TRBD2
J gene: TRBJ2-5
CDR3 protein: CASSLGGGQETQYF
CDR3 DNA: TGTGCCAGCAGCTTAGGGGGGGGCCAAGAGACCCAGTACTTC

V gene: TRBV9
clone size: once
D gene: TRBD1
J gene: TRBJ2-3
CDR3 protein: CASSEQGQGSADTQYF
CDR3 DNA: TGTGCCAGCAGCGAACAAGGACAGGGGAGCGCAGATACGCAGTATTTT

V gene: TRBV3-1/TRBV3-2
clone size: few
D gene: TRBD1
J gene: TRBJ2-7
CDR3 protein: CASSQTTGGAEQYF
CDR3 DNA: TGTGCCAGCAGCCAAACTACAGGGGGCGCCGAGCAGTACTTC

V gene: TRBV7-2
clone size: .
D gene: TRBD1
J gene: TRBJ1-3
CDR3 protein: CASSPLYGTAFSGNTIYF
CDR3 DNA: TGTGCCAGCAGCCCCCTTTACGGGACAGCGTTCTCTGGAAACACCATATATTTT

V gene: TRBV11-3
clone size: once
D gene: TRBD2
J gene: TRBJ2-5
CDR3 protein: CASSLGASGEETQYF
CDR3 DNA: TGTGCCAGCAGCTTAGGGGCTAGCGGGGAGGAGACCCAGTACTTC

V gene: TRBV12-3/TRBV12-4
clone size: .
D gene: .
J gene: TRBJ1-1
CDR3 protein: CASGRSEGTEAFF
CDR3 DNA: TGTGCCAGCGGTAGATCCGAGGGCACTGAAGCTTTCTTT

V gene: TRBV2
clone size: .
D gene: .
J gene: TRBJ2-2
CDR3 protein: CASSGGPGELFF
CDR3 DNA: TGTGCCAGCAGTGGGGGGCCCGGGGAGCTGTTTTTT

V gene: TRBV7-9
clone size: .
D gene: TRBD1
J gene: TRBJ2-7
CDR3 protein: CASSRNTGGGYEQYF
CDR3 DNA: TGTGCCAGCAGTCGCAATACAGGGGGAGGCTACGAGCAGTACTTC

V gene: TRBV24-1
clone size: once
D gene: .
J gene: TRBJ2-1
CDR3 protein: CATSGRLGNEQFF
CDR3 DNA: TGTGCCACCAGTGGCAGGTTGGGCAATGAGCAGTTCTTC

V gene: TRBV19
clone size: .
D gene: .
J gene: TRBJ1-1
CDR3 protein: CASSSRVGTEAFF
CDR3 DNA: TGTGCCAGTAGTAGCAGGGTTGGTACTGAAGCTTTCTTT

V gene: TRBV4-2
clone size: .
D gene: TRBD2
J gene: TRBJ2-2
CDR3 protein: CASSSLTGTKNTGELFF
CDR3 DNA: TGTGCCAGCAGCTCTCTAACCGGGACTAAGAACACCGGGGAGCTGTTTTTT

V gene: TRBV4-1
clone size: .
D gene: TRBD1
J gene: TRBJ1-3
CDR3 protein: CASSQHDRVENTIYF
CDR3 DNA: TGCGCCAGCAGCCAACACGACAGGGTAGAAAACACCATATATTTT

V gene: TRBV19
clone size: .
D gene: .
J gene: TRBJ2-3
CDR3 protein: CASSIGRADTQYF
CDR3 DNA: TGTGCCAGTAGTATAGGTCGAGCAGATACGCAGTATTTT

V gene: TRBV15
clone size: .
D gene: .
J gene: TRBJ1-1
CDR3 protein: CATSGGLEPHTEAFF
CDR3 DNA: TGTGCCACCAGCGGAGGTCTAGAACCGCACACTGAAGCTTTCTTT

V gene: TRBV6-2/TRBV6-3
clone size: .
D gene: .
J gene: TRBJ2-6
CDR3 protein: CASNPESGANVLTF
CDR3 DNA: TGTGCCAGCAACCCAGAGTCTGGGGCCAACGTCCTGACTTTC

V gene: TRBV3-1/TRBV3-2
clone size: .
D gene: .
J gene: TRBJ2-1
CDR3 protein: CASSQFAPWWSSYNEQFF
CDR3 DNA: TGTGCCAGCAGCCAATTTGCCCCATGGTGGAGCTCCTACAATGAGCAGTTCTTC

V gene: TRBV7-9
clone size: .
D gene: .
J gene: TRBJ1-1
CDR3 protein: CASSWQGNTEAFF
CDR3 DNA: TGTGCCAGCAGTTGGCAGGGCAACACTGAAGCTTTCTTT

V gene: TRBV19
clone size: .
D gene: TRBD1
J gene: TRBJ1-6
CDR3 protein: CASSADRGNSPLHF
CDR3 DNA: TGTGCCAGTAGCGCGGACAGGGGGAATTCACCCCTCCACTTT

V gene: TRBV27
clone size: .
D gene: .
J gene: TRBJ2-7
CDR3 protein: CASSLRGGLSYEQYF
CDR3 DNA: TGTGCCAGCAGTTTACGCGGGGGCCTCTCCTACGAGCAGTACTTC

V gene: TRBV5-1
clone size: .
D gene: .
J gene: TRBJ1-1
CDR3 protein: CASSPPLGGTEAFF
CDR3 DNA: TGCGCCAGCAGCCCTCCCTTGGGAGGGACTGAAGCTTTCTTT

V gene: TRBV7-2
clone size: few
D gene: .
J gene: TRBJ2-7
CDR3 protein: CASSLDVAEQYF
CDR3 DNA: TGTGCCAGCAGCTTAGATGTGGCCGAGCAGTACTTC

V gene: TRBV9
clone size: .
D gene: .
J gene: TRBJ1-4
CDR3 protein: CASSVNPGEKLFF
CDR3 DNA: TGTGCCAGCAGCGTAAATCCGGGAGAAAAACTGTTTTTT

V gene: TRBV6-5
clone size: .
D gene: .
J gene: TRBJ1-5
CDR3 protein: CASRQVNNQPQHF
CDR3 DNA: TGTGCCAGCAGACAGGTCAACAATCAGCCCCAGCATTTT

V gene: TRBV19
clone size: .
D gene: .
J gene: TRBJ1-4
CDR3 protein: CASSIGTYATNEKLFF
CDR3 DNA: TGTGCCAGTAGTATCGGGACATATGCAACTAATGAAAAACTGTTTTTT

V gene: TRBV11-2
clone size: .
D gene: .
J gene: TRBJ1-1
CDR3 protein: CASSLVGTAEAFF
CDR3 DNA: TGTGCCAGCAGCTTGGTCGGTACGGCTGAAGCTTTCTTT

V gene: TRBV5-1
clone size: few
D gene: .
J gene: TRBJ1-3
CDR3 protein: CASSLEAGDGNTIYF
CDR3 DNA: TGCGCCAGCAGCTTGGAGGCAGGGGACGGAAACACCATATATTTT

V gene: TRBV7-9
clone size: .
D gene: .
J gene: TRBJ2-4
CDR3 protein: CASSSSGGRRKNIQYF
CDR3 DNA: TGTGCCAGCAGCTCCTCGGGGGGCCGACGGAAAAACATTCAGTACTTC

V gene: TRBV19
clone size: .
D gene: .
J gene: TRBJ1-2
CDR3 protein: CASSIGESYGYTF
CDR3 DNA: TGTGCCAGTAGTATCGGGGAAAGCTATGGCTACACCTTC

V gene: TRBV5-1
clone size: once
D gene: .
J gene: TRBJ1-2
CDR3 protein: CASSPGYGYTF
CDR3 DNA: TGCGCCAGCAGCCCAGGTTATGGCTACACCTTC

V gene: TRBV29-1
clone size: .
D gene: .
J gene: TRBJ1-1
CDR3 protein: CSVGGDTEAFF
CDR3 DNA: TGCAGCGTTGGCGGGGACACTGAAGCTTTCTTT

V gene: TRBV6-2/TRBV6-3
clone size: .
D gene: .
J gene: TRBJ1-5
CDR3 protein: CASSRDKGRPQHF
CDR3 DNA: TGTGCCAGCAGTAGGGACAAGGGGCGGCCCCAGCATTTT

V gene: TRBV6-5
clone size: .
D gene: .
J gene: TRBJ1-3
CDR3 protein: CASSYFGRAGNTIYF
CDR3 DNA: TGTGCCAGCAGTTACTTCGGCAGGGCGGGAAACACCATATATTTT

V gene: TRBV15
clone size: .
D gene: TRBD1
J gene: TRBJ1-1
CDR3 protein: CATSRDRGQGAAEAFF
CDR3 DNA: TGTGCCACCAGCAGAGATAGAGGACAGGGGGCTGCGGAGGCTTTCTTT

V gene: TRBV3-1/TRBV3-2
clone size: .
D gene: TRBD1
J gene: TRBJ2-2
CDR3 protein: CASSQGQGFGELFF
CDR3 DNA: TGTGCCAGCAGCCAGGGACAGGGTTTCGGGGAGCTGTTTTTT

V gene: TRBV29-1
clone size: .
D gene: .
J gene: TRBJ2-2
CDR3 protein: CSVEDFGELFF
CDR3 DNA: TGCAGCGTGGAGGATTTCGGGGAGCTGTTTTTT

V gene: TRBV12-3/TRBV12-4
clone size: .
D gene: .
J gene: TRBJ1-2
CDR3 protein: CASSDSYGYTF
CDR3 DNA: TGTGCCAGCAGTGACAGCTATGGCTACACCTTC

V gene: TRBV9
clone size: .
D gene: .
J gene: TRBJ2-7
CDR3 protein: CASSVDGRPGYEQYF
CDR3 DNA: TGTGCCAGCAGCGTAGATGGCAGGCCAGGCTACGAGCAGTACTTC

V gene: TRBV19
clone size: .
D gene: TRBD1
J gene: TRBJ1-1
CDR3 protein: CASRIQGPNTEAFF
CDR3 DNA: TGTGCCAGTAGGATACAGGGGCCGAACACTGAAGCTTTCTTT

V gene: TRBV7-9
clone size: .
D gene: TRBD2
J gene: TRBJ2-5
CDR3 protein: CASSPRGLAGLETQYF
CDR3 DNA: TGTGCCAGCAGTCCTAGAGGACTAGCGGGGTTGGAGACCCAGTACTTC

V gene: TRBV9
clone size: .
D gene: .
J gene: TRBJ2-7
CDR3 protein: CASSVASSAPTYEQYF
CDR3 DNA: TGTGCCAGCAGCGTAGCTTCGAGTGCCCCAACCTACGAGCAGTACTTC

V gene: TRBV6-2/TRBV6-3
clone size: once
D gene: .
J gene: TRBJ1-1
CDR3 protein: CASSYTRNTEAFF
CDR3 DNA: TGTGCCAGCAGTTACACCAGGAACACTGAAGCTTTCTTT

V gene: TRBV4-2
clone size: many
D gene: TRBD1
J gene: TRBJ1-2
CDR3 protein: CASGGSRGRKGYTF
CDR3 DNA: TGTGCCAGCGGGGGATCCAGGGGGCGAAAGGGCTACACCTTC

V gene: TRBV7-9
clone size: .
D gene: TRBD1
J gene: TRBJ1-6
CDR3 protein: CASSLLSGTDSPLHF
CDR3 DNA: TGTGCCAGCAGCTTGCTTTCCGGGACAGATTCACCCCTCCACTTT

V gene: TRBV6-2/TRBV6-3
clone size: .
D gene: TRBD1
J gene: TRBJ2-3
CDR3 protein: CASSHNTGGRADTQYF
CDR3 DNA: TGTGCCAGCAGTCACAACACAGGGGGTCGGGCAGATACGCAGTATTTT

V gene: TRBV2
clone size: .
D gene: .
J gene: TRBJ1-3
CDR3 protein: CASTTGNSGNTIYF
CDR3 DNA: TGTGCCAGCACTACGGGGAACTCTGGAAACACCATATATTTT

V gene: TRBV5-4
clone size: .
D gene: .
J gene: TRBJ1-1
CDR3 protein: CASSLAGGAEAFF
CDR3 DNA: TGTGCCAGCAGCTTAGCGGGGGGGGCTGAAGCTTTCTTT

V gene: TRBV27
clone size: .
D gene: .
J gene: TRBJ1-5
CDR3 protein: CASRQGLGNQPQHF
CDR3 DNA: TGTGCCAGCAGACAGGGACTAGGCAATCAGCCCCAGCATTTT

V gene: TRBV2
clone size: .
D gene: TRBD1
J gene: TRBJ1-2
CDR3 protein: CASKRGQGYGYTF
CDR3 DNA: TGTGCCAGCAAAAGGGGACAGGGCTATGGCTACACCTTC

V gene: TRBV29-1
clone size: .
D gene: TRBD1
J gene: TRBJ2-1
CDR3 protein: CSVEVTGAYNEQFF
CDR3 DNA: TGCAGCGTTGAAGTAACAGGGGCCTACAATGAGCAGTTCTTC

V gene: TRBV5-5
clone size: .
D gene: .
J gene: TRBJ1-3
CDR3 protein: CASSPRTLQNTIYF
CDR3 DNA: TGTGCCAGCAGCCCACGGACTTTGCAAAACACCATATATTTT

V gene: TRBV7-6
clone size: .
D gene: .
J gene: TRBJ2-3
CDR3 protein: CASSSRSRRGVSTDTQYF
CDR3 DNA: TGTGCCAGCAGCTCCCGATCGAGGCGCGGAGTAAGCACAGATACGCAGTATTTT